These T cell receptor beta chains were read from a single sample in a study of blood T cell repertoires in COVID-19. Libraries were prepared by immunoSEQ multiplex PCR; TCRdb keeps only in-frame clonotypes and omits some of them. The table includes about 100,000 clones, around 87% detected once. The source material was peripheral blood. The receptors originated from a woman aged 25 to 45 with acute or convalescent COVID-19. The CDR3 runs from the conserved cysteine through the conserved F or W. Each record gives: J gene, D gene, V gene, CDR3 DNA, CDR3 protein. The D gene is left open where the match is weak.

>TRBJ1-1|TRBD1|TRBV18
TGTGCCAGCTCACCCCCAGGGGGGAGGAACACTGAAGCTTTCTTT
CASSPPGGRNTEAFF
>TRBJ1-2|TRBD1|TRBV7-9
TGTGCCAGCAGCCTCCAATCACAGGGGAACTATGGCTACACCTTC
CASSLQSQGNYGYTF
>TRBJ2-5|NA|TRBV11-2
TGTGCCAGCAGCTTCAGGGAGACCCAGTACTTC
CASSFRETQYF
>TRBJ2-1|NA|TRBV5-4
TGTGCCAGCAGCTTTGGCGGGGATTCGAACAATGAGCAGTTCTTC
CASSFGGDSNNEQFF
>TRBJ2-1|NA|TRBV30
TGTGCCTGGGAGGAAATGAATGAGCAGTTCTTC
CAWEEMNEQFF
>TRBJ2-1|NA|TRBV5-1
TGCGCCAGCAGCTTGGCTACTTCCCGCTCCTACAATGAGCAGTTCTTC
CASSLATSRSYNEQFF
>TRBJ2-7|NA|TRBV11-1
TGTGCCAGCAGCGCCCCCCAGACCCGGAGCTCCTACGAGCAGTACTTC
CASSAPQTRSSYEQYF
>TRBJ2-7|NA|TRBV7-3
TGTGCCAGCAGCTTAACTGGGGCGAGCCACGAGCAGTACTTC
CASSLTGASHEQYF
>TRBJ2-2|TRBD2|TRBV2
TGTGCCAGCAGCCTAGGGACTAGCGGAAACACCGGGGAGCTGTTTTTT
CASSLGTSGNTGELFF
>TRBJ2-7|NA|TRBV28
TGTGCCAGCAGTACTCCCCGCAGGCAAAGGGGCGAGCAGTACTTC
CASSTPRRQRGEQYF
>TRBJ1-1|NA|TRBV5-1
TGCGCCAGCAGCCCATTTTCCATGAACACTGAAGCTTTCTTT
CASSPFSMNTEAFF
>TRBJ1-2|TRBD1|TRBV12-3/TRBV12-4
TGTGCCAGCAGTGCAACAGGGGGCGCGGGCTACACCTTC
CASSATGGAGYTF
>TRBJ1-5|NA|TRBV6-5
TGTGCCAGCAGTCGGACAAGCAATCAGCCCCAGCATTTT
CASSRTSNQPQHF